These T cell receptor beta chains were read from a single sample in a study of early T cells in non-severe SARS-CoV-2 infection. TCRdb ran MiXCR on the 5' RACE reads and lists one entry per CDR3 protein. Of approximately 58,000 distinct CDR3 sequences in the sample, about 5.9% were seen once. Sequencing was done on a sample of whole blood. Receptors were obtained from an adult who was a healthcare worker with PCR-confirmed SARS-CoV-2 infection or an uninfected control (not recorded which). The CDR3 runs from the conserved cysteine through the conserved F or W. A D gene is named only where the DNA matches it firmly. Only part of the rows carry a size: once, few, many, or a class if the clone is expanded.

J gene,V gene,D gene,clone size,CDR3 protein,CDR3 DNA
TRBJ1-1,TRBV18,-,few,CASSLSGTPNMNTEAFF,TGTGCCAGCTCACTTTCCGGGACACCGAATATGAACACTGAAGCTTTCTTT
TRBJ2-2,TRBV7-6,TRBD2,many,CASGRLAGSGELFF,TGTGCCAGCGGACGACTAGCGGGGTCCGGGGAGCTGTTTTTT
TRBJ2-7,TRBV30,-,many,CAWSSDSFREQYF,TGTGCCTGGAGCTCAGACAGTTTCCGAGAGCAGTACTTC
TRBJ2-7,TRBV7-8,-,many,CASSLVAGSYEQYF,TGTGCCAGCAGCTTAGTGGCTGGCTCCTACGAGCAGTACTTC
TRBJ1-2,TRBV6-5,-,-,CASSYHGGAGYTF,TGTGCCAGCAGTTACCACGGAGGAGCTGGCTACACCTTC
TRBJ1-1,TRBV6-5,TRBD1,few,CASSLGQVLNTEAFF,TGTGCCAGCAGTCTAGGACAGGTCTTGAACACTGAAGCTTTCTTT
TRBJ2-7,TRBV18,TRBD2,few,CASSPIPPSGGAYEQYF,TGTGCCAGCTCACCAATACCCCCTAGCGGGGGGGCCTACGAGCAGTACTTC
TRBJ1-2,TRBV2,TRBD1,many,CASSERDRGYGYTF,TGTGCCAGCAGTGAAAGGGACAGGGGCTATGGCTACACCTTC
TRBJ2-3,TRBV7-9,TRBD2,many,CASSSPSGGGTDTQYF,TGTGCCAGCAGCTCCCCTAGCGGGGGGGGCACAGATACGCAGTATTTT
TRBJ2-1,TRBV10-1,TRBD1,many,CASRPGQVFRNEQFF,TGCGCCAGCAGGCCGGGACAGGTTTTCAGGAATGAGCAGTTCTTC
TRBJ1-5,TRBV19,-,many,CASTADYSGNQPQHF,TGTGCCAGTACGGCTGACTATAGCGGCAATCAGCCCCAGCATTTT
TRBJ2-7,TRBV20-1,TRBD2,many,CSAHWRGGRNEQYF,TGCAGTGCCCATTGGCGGGGGGGCCGAAACGAGCAGTACTTC
TRBJ2-1,TRBV24-1,TRBD2,-,CATSEGERGSYNEQFF,TGTGCCACCAGTGAGGGCGAGCGGGGGTCCTACAATGAGCAGTTCTTC
TRBJ2-5,TRBV18,-,many,CASSQAPQGGRETQYF,TGTGCCAGCTCTCAAGCTCCGCAGGGAGGTCGAGAGACCCAGTACTTC
TRBJ2-3,TRBV5-6,TRBD1,-,CASSQTGPDTQYF,TGTGCCAGCAGCCAGACAGGGCCAGATACGCAGTATTTT
TRBJ1-6,TRBV28,-,-,CASRERDSPLHF,TGTGCCAGCAGAGAGAGGGATTCACCCCTCCACTTT
TRBJ1-6,TRBV7-6,TRBD1,many,CASSSGQGNSPLHF,TGTGCCAGCAGCTCGGGACAGGGGAATTCACCCCTCCACTTT
TRBJ1-6,TRBV28,TRBD1,many,CASRTTGGRSVNRSPLHF,TGTGCCAGCAGGACAACAGGGGGGAGGAGTGTAAATAGATCACCCCTCCACTTT
TRBJ2-3,TRBV20-1,-,many,CSAPRGADTQYF,TGCAGTGCCCCGAGGGGCGCAGATACGCAGTATTTT
TRBJ2-3,TRBV11-2,TRBD1,many,CASRTRDRGADTQYF,TGTGCCAGCAGGACGAGGGACAGGGGTGCAGATACGCAGTATTTT
TRBJ2-7,TRBV4-3,-,few,CASSQDHATYEQYF,TGCGCCAGCAGCCAAGATCACGCCACCTACGAGCAGTACTTC
TRBJ2-4,TRBV5-1,TRBD1,many,CASSSTGGAGNIQYF,TGCGCCAGCAGCTCAACAGGGGGCGCGGGAAACATTCAGTACTTC
TRBJ1-5,TRBV29-1,TRBD1,-,CSVSRGSNQPQHF,TGCAGCGTCTCCAGGGGGAGCAATCAGCCCCAGCATTTT
TRBJ2-7,TRBV11-2,-,-,CASTKVGETYEQYF,TGTGCCAGCACCAAAGTCGGGGAAACCTACGAGCAGTACTTC
TRBJ2-3,TRBV20-1,-,many,CSARGWRGLTDTQYF,TGCAGTGCTAGAGGATGGCGGGGACTGACAGATACGCAGTATTTT
TRBJ1-1,TRBV3-1,TRBD1,many,CASSRRTGGEEAFF,TGTGCCAGCAGCCGAAGGACAGGGGGCGAAGAAGCTTTCTTT
TRBJ1-2,TRBV4-3,-,-,CASSQGSPPTSYGYTF,TGCGCCAGCAGCCAAGGTAGTCCCCCCACTAGCTATGGCTACACCTTC
TRBJ1-1,TRBV12-3/TRBV12-4,-,many,CASRPEGYGEAFF,TGTGCCAGCCGCCCCGAGGGGTATGGTGAAGCTTTCTTT